This T cell receptor (beta chain) was captured by sequencing in a study of cytomegalovirus exposure and HLA in healthy donors. Study results and limitations: In vitro confirmation showed three CMV-associated chains to be CMV antigen specific.

Points on this clone: Its antigen is as yet unknown.

The PCR made use of 60 Vbeta and 13 Jbeta primers. Data came from immunoSEQ multiplex PCR; TCRdb stores just in-frame clones and leaves some out. Across about 140,000 clones, the top ten clones capture approximately 1% of the sample. The specimen was PBMCs. The receptor was derived from a male donor in good health and CMV-seronegative.

The CDR3 DNA follows: TGCGCCAGCAGCCAAGGTCCGGGGGGCGGGGGTTGGGGGACCCAGTACTTC. This sequence encodes CASSQGPGGGGWGTQYF. V is TRBV4-3 and J is TRBJ2-5; a possible D gene is TRBD2 (7 bases). This CDR3 contains 17 residues. V shed 1 base and J shed 7 bases, with 22 bases lying between them. Germline CDR1 reads LGHNA; CDR2 reads YSLEER.